This is a list of T cell receptor beta chains from one sample in a study of early stage breast cancer tumors. Method: immunoSEQ multiplex PCR; TCRdb's copy keeps in-frame clones and lacks some. The repertoire holds nearly 70,000 clones, with approximately 80% as singletons. The sequenced sample was blood. Every receptor here comes from a middle-aged person with breast cancer. Both conserved end residues are part of each CDR3. D genes are given only for firm matches. Rows may omit the clone size; those that give it use once, few, many or a size class.

>NA|TRBJ2-4|TRBV30|NA
TGTGCCTGGAGTGTACCCCCATGGGAGGCCAAAAACATTCAGTACTTC
CAWSVPPWEAKNIQYF
>NA|TRBJ2-1|TRBV30|TRBD2
TGTGCCTGGAGTGAGTGGACGAGCGGGAGTTTGTATGAGCAGTTCTTC
CAWSEWTSGSLYEQFF
>once|TRBJ2-7|TRBV19|NA
TGTGCCACCGACTCGGAGGGACGGTCAGGCGACGAGCAGTACTTC
CATDSEGRSGDEQYF
>once|TRBJ1-3|TRBV5-6|NA
TGTGCCAGCAGCTTTGGCAGCGGAAACACCATATATTTT
CASSFGSGNTIYF
>NA|TRBJ1-2|TRBV5-4|NA
TGTGCCAGCAGCTTGGAGCTAGCTAACTATGGCTACACCTTC
CASSLELANYGYTF
>NA|TRBJ2-7|TRBV7-3|TRBD2
TGTGCCAGCAGCCAACTAGCGGGAGGGGTGGCCTACTTC
CASSQLAGGVAYF
>NA|TRBJ2-2|TRBV28|NA
TGTGCCAGCAGTACCAACGGAGGGCTGGGGGAGGAGCTGTTTTTT
CASSTNGGLGEELFF
>NA|TRBJ1-5|TRBV18|NA
TGTGCCAGCTCACTCGACGGTGGCAATCAGCCCCAGCATTTT
CASSLDGGNQPQHF
>NA|TRBJ2-3|TRBV10-2|NA
TGCGCCACCAAGGGGTTACGGGCAGATACGCAGTATTTT
CATKGLRADTQYF
>NA|TRBJ1-1|TRBV5-4|NA
TGTGCCAGCAGCTTGCAGGGGCGCATGAACACTGAAGCTTTCTTT
CASSLQGRMNTEAFF
>NA|TRBJ2-7|TRBV6-1|NA
TGTGCCAGCAGTATATCCCGGGCCAGCGAGCAGTACTTC
CASSISRASEQYF
>NA|TRBJ2-2|TRBV2|NA
TGTGCCAGCAGCGCGACAGAATACACCGGGGAGCTGTTTTTT
CASSATEYTGELFF
>NA|TRBJ2-2|TRBV5-1|NA
TGCGCCAGCAGCCAAAGTACCAACACCGGGGAGCTGTTTTTT
CASSQSTNTGELFF
>NA|TRBJ1-5|TRBV28|NA
TGTGCCAGCAGTTCACCGGGACGGATTAAAAATCAGCCCCAGCATTTT
CASSSPGRIKNQPQHF
>NA|TRBJ2-2|TRBV7-3|NA
TGTGCCAGCAGCCCCTGGACAGCGAACACCGGGGAGCTGTTTTTT
CASSPWTANTGELFF
>few|TRBJ2-2|TRBV12-5|NA
TGTGCTAGTGGTTTTGGCCGGAGAGGGCGGGACACCGGGGAGCTGTTTTTT
CASGFGRRGRDTGELFF
>NA|TRBJ2-7|TRBV7-2|TRBD1
TGTGCCAGCAGCACCAGACAGGGAAGGTACGAGCAGTACTTC
CASSTRQGRYEQYF
>NA|TRBJ1-1|TRBV18|NA
TGTGCCAGCTCATTCAAACAGGACACTGAAGCTTTCTTT
CASSFKQDTEAFF
>NA|TRBJ1-1|TRBV6-6|NA
TGTGCCAGCAGTTCAGGCGAAGCTTTCTTT
CASSSGEAFF
>NA|TRBJ2-3|TRBV28|NA
TGTGCCAGCAGCCAGCCACAAGACCTTAGGGTCACAGATACGCAGTATTTT
CASSQPQDLRVTDTQYF
>few|TRBJ2-3|TRBV5-1|NA
TGCGCCAGCAGCTTTTACGGAGGCACAGATACGCAGTATTTT
CASSFYGGTDTQYF
>NA|TRBJ1-1|TRBV10-2|TRBD1
TGCGCCAGCAAAGGGGGGATGACAGGGGCCTTGAACACTGAAGCTTTCTTT
CASKGGMTGALNTEAFF
>NA|TRBJ2-7|TRBV27|TRBD1
TGTGCCAGCAGACTGACGGACAGGCAGGAGCAGTACTTC
CASRLTDRQEQYF
>NA|TRBJ2-3|TRBV7-8|NA
TGTGCCAGCAGCTTAACTAGAGACACGCAGTATTTT
CASSLTRDTQYF
>NA|TRBJ2-5|TRBV7-2|NA
TGTGCCAGCAGCTACGGACTGGACGGGACCCAGTACTTC
CASSYGLDGTQYF
>NA|TRBJ2-1|TRBV27|TRBD2
TGTGCCAGCGGGAGAGCGGGGCCTTCCTACAATGAGCAGTTCTTC
CASGRAGPSYNEQFF
>NA|TRBJ2-7|TRBV5-4|TRBD1
TGTGCCAGCGTAGACAGGGGGGGTCACGAGCAGTACTTC
CASVDRGGHEQYF
>NA|TRBJ1-1|TRBV10-3|NA
TGTGCCATCAGTGAGAGGGGAGCTGAAGCTTTCTTT
CAISERGAEAFF
>few|TRBJ1-2|TRBV2|NA
TGTGCCAGCATCCCTGGACAGCGGGATTCTTATGGCTACACCTTC
CASIPGQRDSYGYTF
>NA|TRBJ2-1|TRBV4-1|TRBD2
TGCGCCAGCAGCCAACCGACTAGCGGAAGCTCCTACAATGAGCAGTTCTTC
CASSQPTSGSSYNEQFF
>NA|TRBJ2-5|TRBV28|NA
TGTGCCAGCAGTCTGGGCGGGACGGGTTTCCAAGAGACCCAGTACTTC
CASSLGGTGFQETQYF
>NA|TRBJ2-5|TRBV5-8|TRBD1
TGTGCCAGCAGCTTGTGGGGACAGGGAAGGAGAGAGACCCAGTACTTC
CASSLWGQGRRETQYF
>NA|TRBJ2-7|TRBV5-1|TRBD2
TGCGCCAGCAGCCCGGGGGGACGCGAGCAGTACTTC
CASSPGGREQYF
>NA|TRBJ1-5|TRBV4-1|NA
TGCGCCAGCAGCCAAGATGGTACCCTATTCAATCAGCCCCAGCATTTT
CASSQDGTLFNQPQHF